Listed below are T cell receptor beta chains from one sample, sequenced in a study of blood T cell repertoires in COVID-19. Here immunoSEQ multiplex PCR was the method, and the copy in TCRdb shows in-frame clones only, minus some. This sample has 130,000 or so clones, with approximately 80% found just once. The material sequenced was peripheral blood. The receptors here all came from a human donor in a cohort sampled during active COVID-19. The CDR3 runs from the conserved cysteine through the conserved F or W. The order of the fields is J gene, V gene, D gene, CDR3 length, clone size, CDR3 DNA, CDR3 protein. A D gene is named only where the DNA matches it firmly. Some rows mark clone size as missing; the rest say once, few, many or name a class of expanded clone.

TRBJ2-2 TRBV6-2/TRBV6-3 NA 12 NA TGTGCCAGCAGTTGGACTACCGGGGAGCTGTTTTTT CASSWTTGELFF
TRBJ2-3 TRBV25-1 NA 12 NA TGTGCCAGCAGTGTCCCTTCAGATACGCAGTATTTT CASSVPSDTQYF
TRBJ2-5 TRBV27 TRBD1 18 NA TGTGCCAGCAGTTTATGGGGCTGGGACAGGCTACGCCAAGAGACCCAGTACTTC CASSLWGWDRLRQETQYF
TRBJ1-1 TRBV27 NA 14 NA TGTGCCAGCAGTTTCCGCGCACGGGAAACTGAAGCTTTCTTT CASSFRARETEAFF
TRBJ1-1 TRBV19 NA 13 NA TGTGCCAGTAGTACTACAGGTATAACTGAAGCTTTCTTT CASSTTGITEAFF
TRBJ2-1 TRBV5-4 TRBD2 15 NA TGTGCCAGCAGCTTGAGGACTAGCGGGCAGAATGAGCAGTTCTTC CASSLRTSGQNEQFF
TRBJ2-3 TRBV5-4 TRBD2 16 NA TGTGCCAGCAGCCCGGAACTAGCGGGAGTATCCGATACGCAGTATTTT CASSPELAGVSDTQYF
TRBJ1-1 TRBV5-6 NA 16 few TGTGCCAGCAGCTTTCCCCAAACCGGGAGGATGACTGAAGCTTTCTTT CASSFPQTGRMTEAFF
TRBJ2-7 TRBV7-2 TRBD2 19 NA TGTGCCAGCAGTTTGGATGTAGCGGGGACCTTGGGAAAGAAGAGGGAGCAGTACTTC CASSLDVAGTLGKKREQYF
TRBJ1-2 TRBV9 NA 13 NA TGTGCCAGCAGCGCAGACAGCCTCTATGGCTACACCTTC CASSADSLYGYTF
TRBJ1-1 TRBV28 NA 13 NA TGTGCCAGCAGTATTCAGGGTCCCACTGAAGCTTTCTTT CASSIQGPTEAFF